A single sample gave rise to the 9 T cell receptor beta chains below, sequenced in a study of regulatory T cells in long-lasting Graves disease (dated by TCRdb to the early 2020s). The time point label of this sample denotes: persistent/refractory GD, antithyroid drugs over 5 years with positive TRAb. For both TCR sequencing and RNA sequencing, RNA was extracted from PBMCs using TRIzol. The library relied on multiplex PCR. Sequenced on an Illumina HiSeq 4000. CDR3 regions were amplified by Arm-PCR with iRepertoire HTBI primers to construct TCR beta libraries. Starting from the raw public reads, TCRdb applied fastp trimming at Q25, assembled clones with MiXCR and retained in-frame beta chains. For every CDR3 protein sequence, its rows merge into one entry that carries the most common genes and DNA. This sample lists 400,000 to 600,000 distinct CDR3 sequences; around a fifth were detected once. Less than 9% of the sample is taken by the ten largest.

Sequenced here: peripheral blood mononuclear cells (PBMCs), sampled when the disease was refractory, from a patient treated with antithyroid drugs. All receptors derive from a female donor with Graves disease.

This clonotype turned up a few times. The rearrangement uses TRBV7-9 and TRBJ1-5; D may be TRBD1 (5 bases). The CDR3 runs 15 residues. Germline CDR1 reads SEHNR; CDR2 reads FQNEAQ (reference sequence). Trimming removed 5 bases at V and 9 bases at J, with 20 bases between. CDR3 nucleotide sequence: TGTGCCAGCAGCAGCAGCGGGGGGACGTTAGGGCCCCAGCATTTT. Translation: CASSSSGGTLGPQHF.

Concerning this clonotype itself: The junction does not match germline at one end; this may be a read error. This chain connects TRBV28 to TRBJ2-7, with a possible D match to TRBD2 (5 bases). The CDR3 length is 12 residues. Germline CDR1 and CDR2: MDHEN and SYDVKM. In DNA form, the CDR3 reads TGTGCCTGCAGTTTCGGAGGCTACGAGCAGTACTTC. Translated: CACSFGGYEQYF. The full variable domain, in which reference TRBV28 and TRBJ2-7 provide the parts outside the CDR3, is DVKVTQSSRYLVKRTGEKVFLECVQDMDHENMFWYRQDPGLGLRLIYFSYDVKMKEKGDIPEGYSVSREKKERFSLILESASTNQTSMYLCACSFGGYEQYFGPGTRLTVT.

The V and J genes are TRBV7-2 and TRBJ2-3, with D perhaps matching TRBD1 or TRBD2 (5 bases each). Looked up from germline, CDR1 is SGHTA and CDR2 is FQGNSA. Between the trimmed V and J ends, which lost 1 base and 15 bases, there was a span of 20 bases. This CDR3 contains 14 residues. CDR3 sequence (DNA): TGTGCCAGCAGCTTAGGGGTAGGGGACGTAGACTATTATTTT. Amino acid sequence: CASSLGVGDVDYYF. Drawing the rest from reference TRBV7-2 and TRBJ2-3, the complete variable domain is GAGVSQSPSNKVTEKGKDVELRCDPISGHTALYWYRQSLGQGLEFLIYFQGNSAPDKSGLPSDRFSAERTGGSVSTLTIQRTQQEDSAVYLCASSLGVGDVDYYFGPGTRLTVL.

In this sample, this clonotype turned up a few times. V gene TRBV2 combines with J gene TRBJ2-3; 11 bases match TRBD1. With 6 bases clipped from V and 6 bases from J, the junction kept 8 bases outside the gene matches. The germline CDR1 and CDR2 sequences are SNHLY and FYNNEI. The CDR3 is 15 residues long. CDR3 bases: TGTGCCAGCAGCGCCGGGACAGGGGGTAGGGATACGCAGTATTTT. Amino acid sequence: CASSAGTGGRDTQYF.

The chain joins TRBV10-3 to TRBJ1-5; 7 positions match TRBD1. Trimming cost V 0 bases and J 5 bases; bases outside gene matches: 7. There are 16 residues in the CDR3. Germline V gene sequence: CDR1 ENHRY, CDR2 SYGVKD. The CDR3, as DNA: TGTGCCATCAGTGAGTCGATAGGGGGCCGACATCAGCCCCAGCATTTT. It encodes CAISESIGGRHQPQHF.

There are many counts of this clonotype. The chain couples TRBV20-1 to TRBJ2-7, with TRBD2 as a possible D gene (5 bases). V shed 4 bases and J shed 5 bases, with 12 bases lying between them. CDR3 length: 12 amino acids. The germline V gene has CDR1 DFQATT and CDR2 SNEGSKA (reference sequence). CDR3 sequence reads: CSAMTNPHEQYF. CDR3 coding DNA: TGCAGTGCTATGACTAATCCCCACGAGCAGTACTTC.

The gene calls are TRBV12-3 or TRBV12-4 and TRBJ2-3; D might be TRBD2 (5 bases). V was pared by 7 bases and J by 4 bases, with 9 bases between. The CDR3 runs to 12 residues. CDR3 amino acids: CASTGVADTQYF. In DNA, the CDR3 is TGTGCCAGCACCGGGGTAGCAGATACGCAGTATTTT.

As to this clonotype: This may be a read error, as it is one base from a much larger clone. The rearrangement joins TRBV6-2 or TRBV6-3 to TRBJ2-2; possibly TRBD1 for D (6 bases). In germline, CDR1 is MNHEY, CDR2 SVGEGT. Trimming left V 8 bases short and J 4 bases short, with 11 bases between. This CDR3 is 13 amino acids long. The CDR3 region has the DNA TGTGCCAGCCACAGGGAGAGCACCGGGGAGCTGTTTTTT. Translating gives CASHRESTGELFF.

This clonotype was detected ten times or more. This rearrangement joins TRBV12-3 or TRBV12-4 to TRBJ2-7, with D tentatively TRBD2 (5 bases). The CDR3 totals 16 residues. Between the trimmed V and J ends, which lost 4 bases and 1 base, there was a span of 17 bases. The CDR3 DNA reads TGTGCCAGCAGTTCCGGCCCGGCGGGTACGTCCTACGAGCAGTACTTC. This translates into CASSSGPAGTSYEQYF.